The 11 T cell receptor beta chains reported below all come from one sample, sequenced in a study of T cells after yellow fever vaccination. TCRdb processed the 5' RACE reads anew with MiXCR; each CDR3 protein has one entry. The sample includes a few hundred thousand distinct CDR3 sequences, about 7% of them seen just once. Sequenced material: CD4+ T cells sorted from PBMCs, taken 15 days after the yellow fever booster vaccination. These receptors all stem from a man in his thirties or forties who received the YFV17D yellow fever vaccine.

The table lists this clonotype with many counts. The rearrangement joins TRBV6-5 to TRBJ2-7, with D perhaps TRBD2 (5 bases). With 4 bases removed from V and 3 bases from J, the gap between germline ends came to 10 bases. From germline, CDR1 is MNHEY and CDR2 SVGAGI. The CDR3 consists of 13 residues. CDR3 protein: CASSSLRGYEQYF. CDR3 coding DNA: TGTGCCAGCAGTTCCCTCCGGGGCTACGAGCAGTACTTC.

This clonotype was detected only a few times. J is TRBJ2-5 and V is TRBV7-9; D is ambiguous. Trimming removed 0 bases from V and 3 bases from J, with 8 bases in between. From germline, CDR1 is SEHNR and CDR2 FQNEAQ (reference sequence). The CDR3 is made up of 14 amino acids. The CDR3: CASSLASIKETQYF. The CDR3 DNA reads as TGTGCCAGCAGCTTAGCGAGTATCAAAGAGACCCAGTACTTC.

The gene calls are TRBV12-3 or TRBV12-4 and TRBJ2-4, with a possible D match to TRBD2 (6 bases). CDR3 length: 14 residues. Trimming took off 6 bases at V and 0 bases at J, with 9 bases between the two ends. The CDR3 bases are TGTGCCAGCAGCGTAGCGGTAGCCAAAAACATTCAGTACTTC. It translates to CASSVAVAKNIQYF.

The CDR3 protein is CSARASRSTSGPSPSYNEQFF. The CDR3 DNA reads TGCAGTGCTAGAGCCAGCAGGTCGACTAGCGGTCCTTCCCCCTCCTACAATGAGCAGTTCTTC. This chain uses TRBV20-1 with TRBJ2-1; 9 bases are a match to TRBD2. Trimming removed 1 base from V and 0 bases from J; junction bases left unmatched: 19. The germline gives CDR1 DFQATT, CDR2 SNEGSKA (reference sequence). The CDR3 is 21 amino acids.

This sequence joins TRBV20-1 and TRBJ2-4; tentatively, D is TRBD2 (6 bases). Germline loops: CDR1 DFQATT, CDR2 SNEGSKA (reference sequence). V lost 5 bases and J lost 5, with 7 bases in between. The CDR3 is 11 amino acids. Written as DNA, the CDR3 is TGCAGTGCTGGCGGGGAAAACATTCAGTACTTC. This encodes CSAGGENIQYF.

This clonotype was detected ten times or more. The V call is TRBV7-8, the J call TRBJ2-7; 7 bases agree with TRBD1. This CDR3 has 15 residues. The junction had 11 bases not matched to a gene; V was cut back by 5 bases and J by 4 bases. CDR1 and CDR2 (germline): SGHVS, FQNEAQ. The CDR3 reads CASSLLPTGIYEQYF. The CDR3, as DNA: TGTGCCAGCAGCCTTCTCCCGACAGGGATTTACGAGCAGTACTTC. Together with reference TRBV7-8 and TRBJ2-7, the CDR3 gives the full variable domain: GAGVSQSPRYKVAKRGQDVALRCDPISGHVSLFWYQQALGQGPEFLTYFQNEAQLDKSGLPSDRFFAERPEGSVSTLKIQRTQQEDSAVYLCASSLLPTGIYEQYFGPGTRLTVT.

In its sample, this clonotype was seen once. It may be a read error: a sequence one base away is much more abundant. The chain carries TRBV15 and TRBJ2-1; D ambiguous. Germline assignment: CDR1 LNHNV and CDR2 YYDKDF (reference sequence). The CDR3 sequence is 14 residues long. CDR3 region: CATSRDPKDNEQLF. As DNA, the CDR3 is TGTGCCACCAGCAGAGATCCCAAAGACAATGAGCAGCTCTTC.

Notes on this clonotype: A single base separates this from a much larger clone, so it may be a read error. The chain employs TRBV23-1 and TRBJ2-3; D is tentatively TRBD1 or TRBD2 (5 bases each). TRBV23-1 falls under the ORF class, with uncertain function. Deletions cut 5 bases from V and 7 bases from J, with 16 bases between. The CDR3 runs to 14 residues. The CDR3 coding sequence is TGCGCCAGCAGTGTGGGGGTTGGGGAAAATACGCAGTATTTT. Its translation is CASSVGVGENTQYF.

In its sample, this clonotype was seen a few times. The gene calls are TRBV19 and TRBJ2-5; 7 bases map to TRBD1. The CDR3 consists of 13 residues. CDR1 and CDR2 from the germline V gene are LNHDA and SQIVND (reference sequence). The ends lost 5 bases at V and 5 bases at J; junction bases unmatched: 5. CDR3 sequence (DNA): TGTGCCAGTAGTGCAGACAGGGTGGAGACCCAGTACTTC. Protein sequence: CASSADRVETQYF.

The chain recombines TRBV12-3 or TRBV12-4 with TRBJ2-7; 8 nucleotides agree with TRBD2. CDR3 length: 14 amino acids. J gave up 4 bases and V 5 bases, and 7 bases lay outside the gene matches. CDR3 in amino acids: CASSPSGSRYEQYF. The DNA of the CDR3 is TGTGCCAGCAGTCCGAGCGGGAGCAGGTACGAGCAGTACTTC.

The rearrangement joins TRBV12-3 or TRBV12-4 to TRBJ2-7; the D is unclear. V lost 6 bases to trimming and J lost 2 bases, with 14 bases between them. The CDR3 consists of 14 residues. CDR3: CASSQPGPAYEQYF. In DNA form, the CDR3 reads TGTGCCAGCAGCCAACCCGGTCCCGCCTACGAGCAGTACTTC.